This T cell receptor beta chain was documented in a study of cytomegalovirus exposure and HLA in healthy donors. Overall study: One earlier analysis, a look at some 180 million T cells, found about 110 million unique TCR beta sequences. Findings and limits, study-wide: In an earlier analysis, about 87% or about 30%: the productive usage of most TCR beta V segments. According to the study, 160 or so TCR beta chains were cytomegalovirus-associated.

V lost 5 bases, J lost 0 bases, and 10 bases lay in between. This CDR3 has 15 residues. Germline CDR1 is PRHDT and CDR2 is FYEKMQ (reference sequence). On this clone itself: The antigen is not known.

Primers included in the PCR were 60 Vbeta and 13 Jbeta primers. The method was immunoSEQ multiplex PCR; TCRdb's version includes in-frame clones alone and lacks a portion of them. Here the sample spans 250,000 to 350,000 clones, around 86% being singletons. V usage is TRBV13 and J usage is TRBJ1-4; D is unresolved. This clonotype originated in a man aged 40-50 years in good health and CMV-seropositive. The source material was PBMCs. The CDR3 protein is CASSRAASTNEKLFF. The CDR3 bases are TGTGCCAGCAGCCGCGCGGCGTCAACTAATGAAAAACTGTTTTTT.